This T cell receptor (beta chain) was retrieved from a study of cytomegalovirus exposure and HLA in healthy donors. PCR used 60 Vbeta primers and 13 Jbeta primers. Some clones are missing from TCRdb's copy, which holds only in-frame ones; the method was immunoSEQ multiplex PCR. The sample has 85,000 to 95,000 clones; approximately 7.1% are singletons. Whole-study findings and limits: Excluded: some indistinguishable V segments such as TRBV6-2 and TRBV6-3.

Germline loops: CDR1 MGHRA, CDR2 YSYEKL. The CDR3 sequence is 16 residues long. V lost 4 bases to trimming and J lost 7 bases; unmatched junction nucleotides: 12. This clone was seen only a few times. The target antigen is unknown. The chain links TRBV4-1 to TRBJ1-4; 7 nucleotides match TRBD1. The sequenced sample consisted of PBMCs. The clonotype comes from a man aged 45-60 years in good health and CMV-seronegative. The CDR3 DNA sequence: TGCGCCAGCAGCCGGACAGAGGGGGCTGGTGGTGAAAAACTGTTTTTT. Translated, it gives CASSRTEGAGGEKLFF.